This entry features one T cell receptor (beta chain) sequence. The target of this receptor is not known. Nothing much larger sits one base from this clone, and base qualities are not available. The data are from a study of blood T cell repertoires in COVID-19 (dated by TCRdb to about 2020). A note on the overall study: The collaborator samples originated in the United States, Italy and Spain and spanned the acute and convalescent phases of COVID-19. The samples were drawn from the first 160 participants of the ongoing ImmuneRACE study and from 1,254 subjects provided by 6 global collaborators. The repertoires were made available in a free public database intended to serve as a resource for research on the immune response to SARS-CoV-2. The prospective study material was composed of cDNA or gDNA derived from T cells, B-cell-depleted T cells, or PBMCs. Where available, HLA class I and class II types were taken from metadata supplied by the sample provider and were not determined by assay-based typing. Deeply sampled blood TCRbeta repertoires from subjects exposed to, actively infected with, or recovered from COVID-19 were included in the dataset. A de-identified subject ID, COVID-19 status, age in years and sex were almost always included in the sample metadata.

The immunoSEQ Assay, a bias-controlled multiplex PCR, was used to amplify TCRbeta CDR3 regions from genomic DNA. On the authors' methods: The number of nucleated cells in each sample was estimated from the amplification of reference gene primers within the assay. To quantify the absolute abundance of each unique TCRbeta CDR3 rearrangement, sequence reads were collapsed and filtered. Productive Simpson clonality was computed per sample as the square root of Simpson's diversity index over productive rearrangements. The clones in this table, taken by TCRdb from immuneACCESS, are in-frame only. Not every clone is retained; where verified, under half of the shortfall comes from an unresolved V gene, and the cause of the rest is unknown. The DNA was the basis for D and trimming; V, J and clone size are from that table. The sample data list roughly 70,000 clones, and over 70% of these were observed just once. More than 20% of the sample lies in the top ten.

The investigation overall reported the following: How much clinical and demographic metadata was included differed by source and by participant, and the metadata was provided uncurated.

V sheds 6 bases and J sheds 6 bases, leaving 21 bases between their ends. Based on the germline V gene, the CDR1 and CDR2 sequences are KGHSH and LQKENI. Spanning cysteine to phenylalanine, the CDR3 consists of 17 amino acids. The sequence is cut down to CDR3 DNA, 51 bases in frame from base 1. The collaborating institutions used their own protocols to collect whole blood in K2EDTA tubes. Collaborator samples were shipped for TCRbeta analysis as frozen whole blood, isolated PBMCs, or DNA extracted from either sample type. The receptor's source is a man aged 65-85 years with acute or convalescent COVID-19. The sample was peripheral blood. The sequence links TRBV18 to TRBJ1-6; D gene: possibly TRBD1, on 5 matching bases. The CDR3 corresponds to CASSAGPSIGVNSPLHF. The DNA sequence follows: TGTGCCAGCTCTGCCGGGCCTTCAATAGGGGTTAATTCACCCCTCCACTTT.